This TCR beta chain was captured in a study of T-cell reconstitution after alpha-beta-depleted transplantation in children. Preparation of the TCRbeta library involved a method that used unique molecular identifiers. TCRdb reprocessed the PCR reads with MiXCR, giving one entry per CDR3 protein. The table includes a few hundred thousand distinct CDR3 sequences, 25% to 30% detected once. The length of the CDR3 is 15 residues. Between the trimmed V and J ends, which lost 3 bases and 6 bases, there was a span of 16 bases. Germline V CDR1 and CDR2: SGHKS, YYEKEE (reference sequence). With respect to this clonotype: Its antigen remains unknown.

Study-level points and caveats: Hyperexpanded clones declined; after one year, newly produced T cells mostly supplied diversity. Approximately two months post-transplant, alpha-beta T cells reportedly originated from several hundred expanded graft clones.

Sequenced here: PBMCs, sampled before TCRalphabeta/CD19-depleted stem cell transplant. The J gene is TRBJ2-1, the V gene TRBV5-5; a possible D gene is TRBD1 (5 bases). The source is a boy younger than two with Wiskott-Aldrich syndrome, due to receive a stem cell transplant. The CDR3 DNA reads as TGTGCCAGCAGCTGGGGCTTGAGGTTCGGCAATGAGCAGTTCTTC. This codes for CASSWGLRFGNEQFF.